This TCR beta chain was sequenced for a study of T cell responses to AZD1222 COVID-19 vaccine. Findings and caveats of the study: Reportedly, nearly half the spike-specific TCRs target unmutated variant regions. White British people made up most donors, females outnumbered males, and clonal diversity was possibly underestimated. Repertoire collection took place solely once the T cell response had peaked. Only 6 or 7 people who got AZD1222 tested seropositive at baseline.

This clone was counted between two and nine times. What it recognizes is unknown. The table came from immunoSEQ multiplex PCR; TCRdb's copy has only in-frame clones and leaves some out. This repertoire shows 110,000 to 150,000 clones, roughly 90% found once; its top ten account for less than 4.5%. This TCR came from an adult in good health. The sample consisted of peripheral blood, taken on day 0 of AZD1222 vaccination.

This CDR3 reads CAISAEGGGEQYF. The CDR3, as DNA: TGTGCCATCAGCGCCGAGGGGGGAGGAGAGCAGTACTTC. The chain links TRBV10-3 to TRBJ2-7; either TRBD1 or TRBD2 may fit D (6 bases each). Trimming removed 6 bases from V and 7 bases from J, with 16 bases in between. The V gene's germline CDR1 is ENHRY and CDR2 SYGVKD. The CDR3 extends over 13 amino acids.